The 16 T cell receptor beta chains below all came from one sample that was sequenced in a study of blood T cell repertoires in COVID-19. Measured with immunoSEQ multiplex PCR; TCRdb has only the in-frame clones, and not every one. The sample lists 83,000 or so clones, around 84% occurring once. Sequencing was performed on peripheral blood. These receptors were obtained from an older man with active or convalescent COVID-19.

The rearrangement joins TRBV27 to TRBJ2-5; D unresolved. Germline values: CDR1 MNHEY, CDR2 SMNVEV (reference sequence). V was pared by 0 bases and J by 7 bases, with 9 bases between. The CDR3 loop spans 13 amino acids. CDR3: CASSLSPRGTQYF. The CDR3, as DNA: TGTGCCAGCAGTTTATCTCCCCGCGGGACCCAGTACTTC.

The rearrangement links TRBV25-1 to TRBJ1-1; D not resolved. Trimming took 1 base from V and 4 from J, leaving 7 bases between them. The CDR3 totals 13 residues. CDR1 and CDR2 from the germline V gene are MGHDK and SYGVNS. The CDR3 DNA follows: TGTGCCAGCAGTGAATTCCGAGCCACTGAAGCTTTCTTT. Protein product: CASSEFRATEAFF.

The CDR3 coding sequence is TGTGCCAGCAGTACTAGGACCGCTAAAGTCGGAGAGACCCAGTACTTC. It encodes CASSTRTAKVGETQYF. The gene calls are TRBV28 and TRBJ2-5; perhaps TRBD2 as D (5 bases). The germline V gene encodes CDR1 MDHEN and CDR2 SYDVKM. This CDR3 has 16 residues. The V and J ends lost 5 bases and 4 bases respectively, with 20 bases between them.

The chain links TRBV5-1 to TRBJ2-1; 9 bases match TRBD2. The V gene's germline CDR1 is SGHRS and CDR2 YFSETQ. The CDR3 contains 15 residues. The J segment lost 7 bases and the V segment lost 0 bases, leaving 5 bases of the junction unmatched. The CDR3 here is CASSLGGGAINEQFF. The CDR3 coding sequence is TGCGCCAGCAGCTTGGGCGGGGGGGCTATAAATGAGCAGTTCTTC.

The CDR3 loop is CASTTEGYEQYV. In DNA, the CDR3 is TGTGCCAGCACCACGGAGGGGTACGAGCAGTACGTC. This chain connects TRBV9 to TRBJ2-7, with a weak D call TRBD2 (6 bases). CDR1 is SGDLS and CDR2 is YYNGEE in the germline V gene. Trimming took off 6 bases at V and 4 bases at J, with 11 bases between the two ends. The CDR3 consists of 12 residues.

The chain combines TRBV5-1 with TRBJ2-3; 8 positions match TRBD2. V dropped 7 bases and J dropped 5; count of bases not matched to a gene: 9. The CDR3 sequence is 14 residues long. Germline V gene data show CDR1 as SGHRS and CDR2 as YFSETQ. CDR3 in DNA: TGCGCCAGCCGCAGGGACCGGGGGGGAGATACGCAGTATTTT. Its protein product is CASRRDRGGDTQYF.

The chain uses TRBV4-2 and TRBJ1-1; D gene ambiguous. The germline V and J ends were trimmed by 5 bases and 0 bases, with 16 bases remaining between them. Per germline, CDR1 LGHNA and CDR2 YNFKEQ. The CDR3 length is 16 residues. The CDR3 is CASSGTGVSMNTEAFF. The CDR3 DNA reads as TGTGCCAGCAGCGGTACGGGTGTTAGTATGAACACTGAAGCTTTCTTT.

This clone was detected a few times. The gene calls are TRBV4-2 and TRBJ2-1; tentative D call: TRBD1 (5 bases). The CDR3 is 14 residues long. V lost 6 bases to trimming and J lost 7 bases, with 16 bases between them. Germline assignment: CDR1 LGHNA and CDR2 YNFKEQ. Here the CDR3 DNA reads TGTGCCAGCAGTCTATCCCTTTCAGGGAATGAGCAGTTCTTC. This sequence encodes CASSLSLSGNEQFF.

The chain couples TRBV11-3 to TRBJ2-1; the match to TRBD2 covers 11 bases. J was trimmed by 8 bases and V by 1 base; bases with no gene match: 7. The germline CDR1 and CDR2 sequences are SGHNT and YENEEA. The length of the CDR3 is 16 residues. The DNA for the CDR3 is TGTGCCAGCAGCTTAGTTAGCGGGAGGGCCACCCATGAGCAGTTCTTC. It encodes CASSLVSGRATHEQFF.

This rearrangement joins TRBV7-2 to TRBJ2-1, with 7 nucleotides matching TRBD2. The ends lost 4 bases at V and 4 bases at J; junction bases unmatched: 7. Germline V lookup: CDR1 SGHTA, CDR2 FQGNSA. The CDR3 consists of 15 residues. The CDR3 is CASSYTSAGYNEQFF. CDR3 nucleotide sequence: TGTGCCAGCAGCTACACTAGCGCGGGTTACAATGAGCAGTTCTTC.

The gene calls are TRBV18 and TRBJ2-3; TRBD1 matches at 9 bases. V gave up 4 bases and J gave up 1 base; unmatched junction bases: 9. The V gene's germline CDR1 is KGHSH and CDR2 LQKENI. This CDR3 spans 17 amino acids. The CDR3 DNA reads as TGTGCCAGCTCACTCTTAACAGGGGGCGCGGGCACAGATACGCAGTATTTT. This sequence encodes CASSLLTGGAGTDTQYF.

The genes are TRBV5-1 and TRBJ1-4; 10 bases match TRBD1. V shed 4 bases and J 7 bases; nucleotides not matched to a gene: 4. The CDR3 is 14 residues long. Germline V gives CDR1 SGHRS, CDR2 YFSETQ. CDR3 sequence reads: CASSTGTGVEKLFF. CDR3 bases: TGCGCCAGCAGCACAGGGACAGGGGTTGAAAAACTGTTTTTT.

J is TRBJ2-1 and V is TRBV28, with D unresolved. With 4 bases removed from V and 6 bases from J, the gap between germline ends came to 4 bases. CDR3 length equals 11 residues. CDR1 and CDR2 (germline): MDHEN, SYDVKM. The CDR3 bases are TGTGCCAGCAGTTCCCGCAATGAGCAGTTCTTC. It specifies CASSSRNEQFF.

The V and J genes are TRBV7-3 and TRBJ2-1; 7 nucleotides agree with TRBD2. CDR1 and CDR2 (germline): SGHTA, FQGTGA. The CDR3 sequence is 12 residues long. The J segment lost 9 bases and the V segment lost 5 bases, leaving 4 bases of the junction unmatched. CDR3 in DNA: TGTGCCAGCAGCAGCTCGGGGGGTGAGCAGTTCTTC. The encoded protein is CASSSSGGEQFF.

This CDR3 is CASSESGLANEQFF. The CDR3, as DNA: TGCGCCAGCAGTGAGTCGGGACTAGCCAATGAGCAGTTCTTC. The V gene is TRBV10-2, the J gene TRBJ2-1, with TRBD2 matching 9 bases. There are 14 residues in the CDR3. V shed 0 bases and J 6 bases; nucleotides not matched to a gene: 0. The germline CDR1 and CDR2 sequences are WSHSY and SAAADI.

This clone is a singleton in its sample. The gene calls are TRBV6-1 and TRBJ2-7; 10 bases match TRBD2. The CDR3 is 17 amino acids. V trimming: 1 base; J trimming: 3 bases; junction bases outside the gene matches: 9. Germline V CDR1 and CDR2: MNHNS, SASEGT. This CDR3 is CASSEGLLAGAFYEQYV. The CDR3, as DNA: TGTGCCAGCAGTGAAGGGCTCCTAGCGGGGGCATTCTACGAGCAGTACGTC.